A selection of T cell receptor beta chains follows, all from one sample in a study of T-cell memory formation after mild COVID-19. TCRdb used MiXCR to reprocess the 5' RACE reads, holding one entry per CDR3 protein. Found here are roughly 89,000 distinct CDR3 sequences, approximately 13% of them singletons; the top ten hold roughly a quarter. The sample was PBMCs or a T cell subset sorted from them (not recorded which). The receptors stem from an adult woman who had mild COVID-19 (a few samples of this study predate the infection). Cell type and time point are not known. Both conserved end residues are part of each CDR3. A D gene is named only where the DNA matches it firmly. A clone size is listed for some rows: how often the clone was seen (once, few, many), or a class if it is expanded.

clone size	D gene	V gene	J gene	CDR3 DNA	CDR3 protein
many	NA	TRBV20-1	TRBJ2-7	TGCAGTGCTAGAGCGGGAGAGTCCTACGAGCAGTACTTC	CSARAGESYEQYF
NA	NA	TRBV27	TRBJ2-3	TGTGCCAGCAGCCTGGGGGCCCGCACAGATACGCAGTATTTT	CASSLGARTDTQYF
NA	NA	TRBV6-5	TRBJ2-1	TGTGCCAGCAGTCTACTGCGGGGCAGGGGTGAGCAGTTCTTC	CASSLLRGRGEQFF
few	TRBD1	TRBV7-9	TRBJ2-7	TGTGCCAGCAGCTCCGGGACAGGGACCGGCGAGCAGTACTTC	CASSSGTGTGEQYF
NA	NA	TRBV6-2/TRBV6-3	TRBJ2-1	TGTGCCAGCAGTTACTCCCTCAATGAGCAGTTCTTC	CASSYSLNEQFF
few	TRBD1	TRBV27	TRBJ2-7	TGTGCCAGCAGTTTTACCGGGACAGGGCCATACTACGAGCAGTACTTC	CASSFTGTGPYYEQYF
many	NA	TRBV11-2	TRBJ2-7	TGTGCCGGGCAAGGGCACTCCTACGAGCAGTACTTC	CAGQGHSYEQYF
few	TRBD1	TRBV4-1	TRBJ2-7	TGCGCCAGCAGCCCTGGGGGGGACAGGGCGTACGAGCAGTACTTC	CASSPGGDRAYEQYF
few	NA	TRBV6-2/TRBV6-3	TRBJ2-7	TGTGCCAGCAGTTACTCTAGCGCGATTCAGTACGAGCAGTACTTC	CASSYSSAIQYEQYF
NA	NA	TRBV7-9	TRBJ2-7	TGTGCCAGCAGCACCGATTTCTACGAGCAGTACTTC	CASSTDFYEQYF
few	TRBD2	TRBV12-3/TRBV12-4	TRBJ2-1	TGTGCCAGCAGTTCGACAGGACTAGCGGGAGTTTCTGGCCCATACAATGAGCAGTTCTTC	CASSSTGLAGVSGPYNEQFF
NA	NA	TRBV29-1	TRBJ1-5	TGCAGCGTATCAGGACGGTTCAATCAGCCCCAGCATTTT	CSVSGRFNQPQHF
few	TRBD2	TRBV7-9	TRBJ2-1	TGTGCCAGCAGCCCTAGCGGGGGCCTAGCGGCATACAATGAGCAGTTCTTC	CASSPSGGLAAYNEQFF
NA	NA	TRBV30	TRBJ2-3	TGTGCCTGGGGGGATACAGACCCAGATACGCAGTATTTT	CAWGDTDPDTQYF
NA	NA	TRBV19	TRBJ1-1	TGTGCCAGTAGGACGGGCTACACTGAAGCTTTCTTT	CASRTGYTEAFF
few	TRBD1	TRBV7-6	TRBJ2-7	TGTGCCAGCAGCGCCGGGACAGGATTATACGAGCAGTACTTC	CASSAGTGLYEQYF